The table lists the clone carrying this T cell receptor (beta chain) with a few counts. What it recognizes is unknown. Both 60 Vbeta primers and 13 Jbeta primers went into the PCR. The table came from immunoSEQ multiplex PCR; TCRdb's copy has only in-frame clones and leaves some out. Of some 150,000 clones listed, more than 70% were seen once; the top ten hold 1.5% to 2%. V was shortened by 7 bases and J by 0 bases, with 16 bases between the two germline ends. This CDR3 comprises 15 residues. Germline CDR1 is SEHNR and CDR2 is FQNEAQ (reference sequence). The data stem from a study of cytomegalovirus exposure and HLA in healthy donors. The study's findings and limits: Rare TCR sequences predominated, though certain public TCRs were found in many donors.

Sequencing was done on a sample of PBMCs. V is TRBV7-9 and J is TRBJ2-7; D perhaps matches TRBD1 (5 bases). This TCR came from a middle-aged woman in good health and CMV-seronegative. The CDR3 spells CASTPWGKSSYEQYF. The CDR3 DNA reads as TGTGCCAGCACCCCGTGGGGCAAGAGCTCCTACGAGCAGTACTTC.